This T cell receptor beta chain stems from a study of neoadjuvant nivolumab and ipilimumab in lung cancer. Study outcomes and limitations: From pretherapy to surgery, tumor richness and clonality rose with dual therapy. TCR richness and clonality were higher in tumors than adjacent uninvolved lung. Pretherapy blood TCR richness correlated positively with resected tumor richness.

On this clone: Its antigen remains unidentified.

The assay was immunoSEQ multiplex PCR, and TCRdb's table has in-frame clones only and misses some. The sample yields 8,500 to 10,000 clones, 60% to 80% seen once. The sequenced sample was tumor tissue, obtained after neoadjuvant nivolumab, alone or with ipilimumab, at or shortly before surgery. This receptor was obtained from an adult with non-small cell lung cancer. Some clones in this sample may be carry-over from other donors' samples.

The DNA for the CDR3 is TGTGCCACCAGCTCCAGCTCCCTCTATGGCTACACCTTC. It yields the protein CATSSSSLYGYTF. This chain joins TRBV15 and TRBJ1-2, with D unclear. V gave up 5 bases and J gave up 4 bases, with 11 bases separating them. The CDR3 length is 13 residues. Germline CDR1 reads LNHNV; CDR2 reads YYDKDF (reference sequence).